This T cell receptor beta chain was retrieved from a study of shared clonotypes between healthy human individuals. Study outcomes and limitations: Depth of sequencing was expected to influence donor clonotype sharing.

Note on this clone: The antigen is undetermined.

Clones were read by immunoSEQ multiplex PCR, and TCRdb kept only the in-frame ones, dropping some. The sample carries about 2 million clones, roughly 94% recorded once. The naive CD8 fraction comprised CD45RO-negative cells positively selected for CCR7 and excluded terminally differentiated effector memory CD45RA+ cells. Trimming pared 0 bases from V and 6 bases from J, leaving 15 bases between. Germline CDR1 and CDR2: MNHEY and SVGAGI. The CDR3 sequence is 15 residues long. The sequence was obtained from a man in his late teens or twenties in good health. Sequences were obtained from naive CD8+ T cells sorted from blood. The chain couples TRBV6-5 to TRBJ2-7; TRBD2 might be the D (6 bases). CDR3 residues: CASSYSRLGSGEQYF. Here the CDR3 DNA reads TGTGCCAGCAGTTACTCGAGACTAGGGTCGGGCGAGCAGTACTTC.